The clone carrying this T cell receptor beta chain was counted a few times. Original analysis: For nucleated cells, counts were estimated from reference gene primer amplification. The table came from immunoSEQ multiplex PCR; TCRdb's copy has only in-frame clones and leaves some out. From that table come the V and J calls and clone size; the DNA was used to work out D and trimming. The sample has 270,000 or so clones, more than 75% seen once. CDR1 is SGHNT, CDR2 YYREEE, per germline (reference sequence). The V end was cut by 4 bases, the J end by 1 base, with 6 bases between. The CDR3 loop spans 13 amino acids. Cohorts were based on clinical histories the participants reported. Two negative PCRs, clearance, or symptom resolution were required of recovered Cohort 3 donors. The data belong to a study of blood T cell repertoires in COVID-19. About the research overall: Specimens from acute and convalescent COVID-19 originated in the United States, Italy and Spain.

The sequence derives from a woman aged 18-29 years who had recovered from COVID-19. The specimen was PBMCs or T cells enriched from blood (not recorded which). The rearrangement uses TRBV5-4 and TRBJ1-5; D perhaps matches TRBD1 (5 bases). CDR3 protein: CASSRGSNQPQHF. Written as DNA, the CDR3 is TGTGCCAGCAGCCGGGGGAGCAATCAGCCCCAGCATTTT.